This entry describes one TCR beta chain. Assay: immunoSEQ multiplex PCR; the TCRdb copy retains only in-frame clones and omits some. Here the sample spans about 90,000 clones, 75% to 90% being singletons. The data were obtained in a study of PD-L1 blockade in urothelial cancer. Study-wide context: Investigators checked blood 3 weeks (second dose) and 6 weeks after treatment start.

Time point of the sample: peripheral blood 6 weeks after treatment start. Sequencing used PBMCs, obtained around atezolizumab (anti-PD-L1) treatment. This TCR derives from a man aged 70 or older with urothelial cancer.

The CDR3 nucleotides read TGTGCCAGCACCGGGACAGGGCTTGGCACTGAAGCTTTCTTT. It specifies CASTGTGLGTEAFF. V is TRBV5-4 and J is TRBJ1-1; the match to TRBD1 covers 9 bases. Germline V gene sequence: CDR1 SGHNT, CDR2 YYREEE (reference sequence). The CDR3 loop spans 14 amino acids. V dropped 6 bases and J dropped 4; count of bases not matched to a gene: 7.